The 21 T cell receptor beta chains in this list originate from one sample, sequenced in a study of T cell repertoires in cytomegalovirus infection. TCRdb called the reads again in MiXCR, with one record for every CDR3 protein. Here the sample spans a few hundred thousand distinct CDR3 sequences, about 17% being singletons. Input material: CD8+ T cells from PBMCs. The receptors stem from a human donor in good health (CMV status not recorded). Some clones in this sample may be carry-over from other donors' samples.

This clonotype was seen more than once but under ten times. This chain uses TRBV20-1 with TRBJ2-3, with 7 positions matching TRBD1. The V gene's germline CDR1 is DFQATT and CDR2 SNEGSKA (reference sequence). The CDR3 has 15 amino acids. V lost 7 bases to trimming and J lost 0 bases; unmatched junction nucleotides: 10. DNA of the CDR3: TGCAGTGTCACCGACAGGGTGTTAAGCACAGATACGCAGTATTTT. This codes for CSVTDRVLSTDTQYF.

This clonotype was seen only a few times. In DNA, the CDR3 is TGCAGTGCTAGAGATTTTTGGCAGGACCCGTCCGAGACCCAGTACTTC. Translated: CSARDFWQDPSETQYF. This chain joins TRBV20-1 and TRBJ2-5; D unresolved. Germline loops: CDR1 DFQATT, CDR2 SNEGSKA (reference sequence). The CDR3 sequence is 16 residues long. Trimming removed 0 bases at V and 5 bases at J, with 19 bases between.

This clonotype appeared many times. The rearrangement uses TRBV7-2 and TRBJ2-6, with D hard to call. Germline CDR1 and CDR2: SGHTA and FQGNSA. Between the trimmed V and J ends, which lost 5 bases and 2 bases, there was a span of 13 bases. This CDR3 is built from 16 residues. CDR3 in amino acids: CASSLISGAGANVLTF. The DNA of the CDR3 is TGTGCCAGCAGCCTCATAAGTGGGGCTGGGGCCAACGTCCTGACTTTC.

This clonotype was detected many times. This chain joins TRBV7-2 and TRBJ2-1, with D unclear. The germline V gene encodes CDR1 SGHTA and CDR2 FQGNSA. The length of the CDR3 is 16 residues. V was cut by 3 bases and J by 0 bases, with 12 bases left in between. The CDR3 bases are TGTGCCAGCAGCTTCCCGTCAGTTGACTCCTACAATGAGCAGTTCTTC. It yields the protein CASSFPSVDSYNEQFF.

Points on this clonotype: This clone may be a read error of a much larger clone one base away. The CDR3 bases are TGCGCCAGCAGCCAAGGGGTCCGGGACGAGCAGCACTTC. This encodes CASSQGVRDEQHF. This rearrangement joins TRBV4-1 to TRBJ2-7; D is tentatively TRBD1 or TRBD2 (5 bases each). The CDR3 runs to 13 residues. In germline, CDR1 is MGHRA, CDR2 YSYEKL.

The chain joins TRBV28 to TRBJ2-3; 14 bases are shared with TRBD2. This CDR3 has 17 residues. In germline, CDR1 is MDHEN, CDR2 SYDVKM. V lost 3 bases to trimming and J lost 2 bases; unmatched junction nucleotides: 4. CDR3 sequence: CASSFPTSGGDTDTQYF. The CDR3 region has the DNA TGTGCCAGCAGTTTTCCGACTAGCGGGGGGGACACAGATACGCAGTATTTT. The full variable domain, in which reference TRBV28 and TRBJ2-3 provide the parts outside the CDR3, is DVKVTQSSRYLVKRTGEKVFLECVQDMDHENMFWYRQDPGLGLRLIYFSYDVKMKEKGDIPEGYSVSREKKERFSLILESASTNQTSMYLCASSFPTSGGDTDTQYFGPGTRLTVL.

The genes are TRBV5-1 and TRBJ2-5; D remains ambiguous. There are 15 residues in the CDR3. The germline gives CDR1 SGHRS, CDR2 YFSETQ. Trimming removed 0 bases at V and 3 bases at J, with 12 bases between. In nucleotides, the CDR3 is TGCGCCAGCAGCTTGGTTGGTACCCGAGAAGAGACCCAGTACTTC. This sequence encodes CASSLVGTREETQYF.

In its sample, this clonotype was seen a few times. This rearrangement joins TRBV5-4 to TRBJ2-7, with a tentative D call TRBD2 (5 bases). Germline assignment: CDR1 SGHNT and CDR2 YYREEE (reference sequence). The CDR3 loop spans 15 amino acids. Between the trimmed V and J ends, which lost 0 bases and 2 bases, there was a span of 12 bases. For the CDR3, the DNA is TGTGCCAGCAGCTTGGGCGCCTACGGGACCTACGAGCAGTACTTC. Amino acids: CASSLGAYGTYEQYF.

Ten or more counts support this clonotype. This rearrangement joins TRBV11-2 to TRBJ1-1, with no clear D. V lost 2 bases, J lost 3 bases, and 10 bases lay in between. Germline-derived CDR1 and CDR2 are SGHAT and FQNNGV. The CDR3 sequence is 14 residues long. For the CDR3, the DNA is TGTGCCAGCAGCTTAATCGGGAAATACACTGAAGCTTTCTTT. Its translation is CASSLIGKYTEAFF.

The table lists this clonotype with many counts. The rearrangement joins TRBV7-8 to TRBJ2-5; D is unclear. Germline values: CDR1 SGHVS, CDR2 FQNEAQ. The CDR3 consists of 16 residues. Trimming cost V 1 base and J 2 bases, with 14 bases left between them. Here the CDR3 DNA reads TGTGCCAGCAGCTTAGTGGAACGGCTCCCTCAAGAGACCCAGTACTTC. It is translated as CASSLVERLPQETQYF.

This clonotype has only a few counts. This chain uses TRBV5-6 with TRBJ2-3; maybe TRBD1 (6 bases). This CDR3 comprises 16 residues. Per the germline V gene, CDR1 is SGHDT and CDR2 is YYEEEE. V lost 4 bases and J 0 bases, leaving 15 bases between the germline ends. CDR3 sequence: CASSLNRGYSTDTQYF. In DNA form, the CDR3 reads TGTGCCAGCAGCCTTAATAGGGGGTATAGCACAGATACGCAGTATTTT.

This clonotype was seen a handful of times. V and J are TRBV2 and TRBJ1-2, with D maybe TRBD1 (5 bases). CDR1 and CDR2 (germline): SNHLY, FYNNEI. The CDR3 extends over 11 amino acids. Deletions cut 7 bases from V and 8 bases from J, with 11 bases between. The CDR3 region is CASIETVGYTF. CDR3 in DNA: TGTGCCAGCATCGAGACAGTCGGCTACACCTTC. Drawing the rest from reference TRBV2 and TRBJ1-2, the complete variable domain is EPEVTQTPSHQVTQMGQEVILRCVPISNHLYFYWYRQILGQKVEFLVSFYNNEISEKSEIFDDQFSVERPDGSNFTLKIRSTKLEDSAMYFCASIETVGYTFGSGTRLTVV.

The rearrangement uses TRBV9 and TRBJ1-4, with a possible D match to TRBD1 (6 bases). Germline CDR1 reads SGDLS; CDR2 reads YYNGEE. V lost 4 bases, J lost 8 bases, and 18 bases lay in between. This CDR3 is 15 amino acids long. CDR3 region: CASSPRRGGTEKLFF. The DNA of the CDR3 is TGTGCCAGCAGCCCCAGAAGGGGGGGGACCGAAAAACTGTTTTTT.

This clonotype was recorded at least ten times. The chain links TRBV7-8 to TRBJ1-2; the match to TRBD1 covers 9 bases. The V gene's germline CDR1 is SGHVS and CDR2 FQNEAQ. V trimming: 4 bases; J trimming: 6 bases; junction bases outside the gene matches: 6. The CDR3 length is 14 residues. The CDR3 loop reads CASSSGQGRDGYTF. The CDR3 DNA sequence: TGTGCCAGCAGCTCCGGACAGGGGCGCGATGGCTACACCTTC.

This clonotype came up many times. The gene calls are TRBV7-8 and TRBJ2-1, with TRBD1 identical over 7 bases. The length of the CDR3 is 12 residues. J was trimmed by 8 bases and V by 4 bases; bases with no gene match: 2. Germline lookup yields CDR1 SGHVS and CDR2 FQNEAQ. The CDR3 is CASSYRGDEQFF. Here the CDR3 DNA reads TGTGCCAGCAGCTACAGGGGCGATGAGCAGTTCTTC.

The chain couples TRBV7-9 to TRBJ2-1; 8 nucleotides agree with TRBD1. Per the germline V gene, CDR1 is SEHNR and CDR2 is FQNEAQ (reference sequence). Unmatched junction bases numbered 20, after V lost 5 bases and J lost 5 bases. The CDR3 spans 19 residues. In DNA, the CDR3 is TGTGCCAGCAGCCCCACGCGTCTGACAGGGGAAGTCTCGGACAATGAGCAGTTCTTC. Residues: CASSPTRLTGEVSDNEQFF.

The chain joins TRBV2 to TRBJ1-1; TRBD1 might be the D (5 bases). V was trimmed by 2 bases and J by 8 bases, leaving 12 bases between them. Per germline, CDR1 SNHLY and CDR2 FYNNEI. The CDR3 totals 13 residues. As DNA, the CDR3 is TGTGCCAGCAGTGAAAAGGGGCGCAAGGAAGCTTTCTTT. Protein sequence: CASSEKGRKEAFF.

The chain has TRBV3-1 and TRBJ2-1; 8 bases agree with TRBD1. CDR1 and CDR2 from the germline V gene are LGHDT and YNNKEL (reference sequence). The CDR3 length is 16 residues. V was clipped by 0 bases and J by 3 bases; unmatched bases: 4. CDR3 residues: CASSQDLGTGYNEQFF. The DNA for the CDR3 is TGTGCCAGCAGCCAAGACCTAGGGACAGGCTACAATGAGCAGTTCTTC.

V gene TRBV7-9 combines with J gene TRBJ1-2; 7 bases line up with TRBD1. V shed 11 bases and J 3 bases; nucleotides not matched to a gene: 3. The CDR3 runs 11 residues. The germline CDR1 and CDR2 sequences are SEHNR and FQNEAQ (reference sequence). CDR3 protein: CAGQGDYGYTF. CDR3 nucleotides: TGTGCCGGCCAGGGGGACTATGGCTACACCTTC.

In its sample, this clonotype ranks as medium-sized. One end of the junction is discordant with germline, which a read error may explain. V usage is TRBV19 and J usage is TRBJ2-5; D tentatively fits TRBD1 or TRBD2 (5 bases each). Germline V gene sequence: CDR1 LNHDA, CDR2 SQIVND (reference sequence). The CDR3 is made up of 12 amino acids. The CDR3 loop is CASSIGDPPRHF. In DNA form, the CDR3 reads TGTGCCAGTAGTATTGGGGACCCTCCTCGACACTTC.

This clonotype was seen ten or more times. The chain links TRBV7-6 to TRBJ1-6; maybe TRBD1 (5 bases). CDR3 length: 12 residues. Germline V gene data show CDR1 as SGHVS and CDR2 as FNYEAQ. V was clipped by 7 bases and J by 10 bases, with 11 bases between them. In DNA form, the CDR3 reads TGTGCCAGCAACCTCAGGGCATCACCCCTCCACTTT. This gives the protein CASNLRASPLHF.